Following are 27 T cell receptor beta chains from one sample sequenced in a study of T cells in Graves' hyperthyroidism and ophthalmopathy. The source material, RNA transcripts, was used to amplify TCR beta CDR3 regions. First-round RT-PCR targeting the TCR CDR3 was performed with the HTBI primer set. TCRdb re-analysed the multiplex PCR reads in MiXCR, keeping a single row per CDR3 protein. The sample carries some 460,000 distinct CDR3 sequences, 15% to 19% recorded once. The sample comprised blood. These receptors were taken from a woman aged 18-29 years with Graves' hyperthyroidism.

In this sample, this clonotype turned up many times. This chain connects TRBV6-1 to TRBJ2-7; no clear D. The CDR3 has 15 amino acids. Trimming shortened V by 5 bases and J by 2 bases, and 16 bases separated the two germline ends. From germline, CDR1 is MNHNS and CDR2 SASEGT. DNA of the CDR3: TGTGCCAGCAGTAAAAGAAACGACCTACCCTACGAGCAGTACTTC. Protein sequence: CASSKRNDLPYEQYF.

The V call is TRBV6-1, the J call TRBJ1-2; TRBD1 matches 10 bases. The CDR3 runs 14 residues. Germline CDR1 MNHNS, CDR2 SASEGT. V was pared by 4 bases and J by 7 bases, with 6 bases of the junction left unmatched. CDR3 DNA: TGTGCCAGCAGTGTCCGGACAGGGGGGGGTGGCTACACCTTC. Protein sequence: CASSVRTGGGGYTF.

The table lists this clonotype with many counts. The chain couples TRBV10-3 to TRBJ2-2; 8 bases fit TRBD1. The germline gives CDR1 ENHRY, CDR2 SYGVKD. With 5 bases clipped from V and 5 bases from J, the junction kept 4 bases outside the gene matches. CDR3 length: 14 residues. The CDR3 nucleotides are TGTGCCATCAGTCAGGGGGCGCAGACCGGGGAGCTGTTTTTT. It translates to CAISQGAQTGELFF.

J is TRBJ2-1 and V is TRBV27; 7 nucleotides match TRBD1. The CDR3 is 15 amino acids. Germline V gene lookup returns CDR1 MNHEY and CDR2 SMNVEV (reference sequence). V dropped 6 bases and J dropped 2; count of bases not matched to a gene: 7. The DNA for the CDR3 is TGTGCCAGCAGCATCGACAGGGTGGCCTACAATGAGCAGTTCTTC. This codes for CASSIDRVAYNEQFF.

The chain has TRBV7-6 and TRBJ1-6, with no clear D. Germline values: CDR1 SGHVS, CDR2 FNYEAQ. V was trimmed by 5 bases and J by 0 bases, leaving 14 bases between them. The CDR3 has 17 residues. CDR3 residues: CASSPAPISSYNSPLHF. The CDR3 DNA reads as TGTGCCAGCAGCCCAGCCCCCATTAGCTCCTATAATTCACCCCTCCACTTT. Complete variable domain (other parts from reference TRBV7-6 and TRBJ1-6): GAGVSQSPRYKVTKRGQDVALRCDPISGHVSLYWYRQALGQGPEFLTYFNYEAQQDKSGLPNDRFSAERPEGSISTLTIQRTEQRDSAMYRCASSPAPISSYNSPLHFGNGTRLTVT.

This rearrangement joins TRBV20-1 to TRBJ1-5; D not certain. Germline V gives CDR1 DFQATT, CDR2 SNEGSKA (reference sequence). The CDR3 contains 14 residues. V gave up 0 bases and J gave up 11 bases, with 17 bases separating them. CDR3 nucleotides: TGCAGTGCTAGAGATTACAAAGGTTCCCCAACCCAGCATTTT. Its translation is CSARDYKGSPTQHF.

In this sample, this clonotype turned up a few times. This chain connects TRBV29-1 to TRBJ1-2; 8 bases agree with TRBD1. The germline V gene encodes CDR1 SQVTM and CDR2 ANQGSEA. The V and J ends lost 8 bases and 6 bases, in that order; junction bases with no gene match: 11. The CDR3 length is 13 residues. This CDR3 reads CSSDRGAEDGYTF. Written as DNA, the CDR3 is TGCAGCTCAGACAGGGGCGCTGAGGATGGCTACACCTTC.

This clonotype came up a few times. V and J are TRBV29-1 and TRBJ2-7; D is perhaps TRBD1 (5 bases). Germline V gene sequence: CDR1 SQVTM, CDR2 ANQGSEA. This CDR3 region has 11 residues. V lost 6 bases and J lost 5, with 11 bases in between. CDR3 nucleotides: TGCAGCGTGACAGATCGGAACGAGCAGTACTTC. Residues: CSVTDRNEQYF.

This clonotype has ten or more counts. V usage is TRBV6-1 and J usage is TRBJ2-3, with D hard to call. This CDR3 is built from 15 residues. Germline lookup yields CDR1 MNHNS and CDR2 SASEGT. Trimming cost V 1 base and J 6 bases, with 14 bases left between them. In nucleotides, the CDR3 is TGTGCCAGCAGTGAAGGGGTTGGGGAAGCCGATACGCAGTATTTT. Its protein is CASSEGVGEADTQYF.

This clonotype was counted at least ten times. The chain couples TRBV5-6 to TRBJ1-2; possibly TRBD1 for D (6 bases). From germline, CDR1 is SGHDT and CDR2 YYEEEE. The CDR3 contains 15 residues. V lost 1 base to trimming and J lost 4 bases, with 14 bases between them. The CDR3 loop reads CASSLMGARVYGYTF. The CDR3 DNA is TGTGCCAGCAGCTTGATGGGGGCGCGGGTCTATGGCTACACCTTC.

This clonotype came up a few times. The chain uses TRBV6-5 and TRBJ1-4, with a weak D call TRBD1 (6 bases). Trimming removed 2 bases at V and 4 bases at J, with 11 bases between. The length of the CDR3 is 15 residues. CDR1 is MNHEY, CDR2 SVGAGI, per germline. In DNA form, the CDR3 reads TGTGCCAGCAGTTACCCGGACAGATTTAATGAAAAACTGTTTTTT. Residues: CASSYPDRFNEKLFF.

In this sample, this clonotype turned up a few times. The chain employs TRBV24-1 and TRBJ1-1; a possible D gene is TRBD1 (6 bases). Per the germline V gene, CDR1 is KGHDR and CDR2 is SFDVKD. The CDR3 has 13 amino acids. Trimming left V 4 bases short and J 10 bases short, with 15 bases between. This CDR3 is CATSEKQGWRAFF. The CDR3 nucleotides are TGTGCCACCAGTGAGAAACAGGGTTGGCGAGCTTTCTTT.

This clonotype has a count of ten or more. V is TRBV5-1 and J is TRBJ2-1, with 10 bases that match TRBD1. The CDR3 runs 16 residues. The V gene end was trimmed by 0 bases and the J gene end by 7 bases; junction bases not matched to a gene: 7. The germline V gene has CDR1 SGHRS and CDR2 YFSETQ. CDR3 sequence: CASSLAATGGWNEQFF. CDR3 DNA: TGCGCCAGCAGCTTGGCGGCGACAGGGGGCTGGAATGAGCAGTTCTTC.

This clonotype appeared many times. The chain couples TRBV7-8 to TRBJ2-1; 9 positions match TRBD2. This CDR3 is built from 16 residues. With 5 bases clipped from V and 3 bases from J, the junction kept 8 bases outside the gene matches. Germline V gene sequence: CDR1 SGHVS, CDR2 FQNEAQ. This CDR3 reads CASSPQLAGNYNEQFF. The CDR3 DNA sequence: TGTGCCAGCAGCCCACAGCTAGCGGGGAACTACAATGAGCAGTTCTTC.

This clonotype was seen at least ten times. V gene TRBV6-1 combines with J gene TRBJ1-5; TRBD1 is a possible D gene (6 bases). The germline V gene encodes CDR1 MNHNS and CDR2 SASEGT. V lost 6 bases and J lost 4, with 19 bases in between. The CDR3 consists of 16 residues. The CDR3 loop is CASSPMSSGANQPQHF. CDR3 in DNA: TGTGCCAGCAGCCCTATGAGTTCGGGGGCTAATCAGCCCCAGCATTTT.

This clonotype showed up many times. The CDR3 coding sequence is TGCGCCAGCAGCCAAGAAACTAGCGGGGGTTCATATACGCAGTATTTT. This encodes CASSQETSGGSYTQYF. This chain uses TRBV4-1 with TRBJ2-3, with 11 nucleotides matching TRBD2. The germline gives CDR1 MGHRA, CDR2 YSYEKL. The J segment lost 7 bases and the V segment lost 0 bases, leaving 6 bases of the junction unmatched. CDR3 length: 16 amino acids.

This clonotype was found many times. The J gene is TRBJ2-5, the V gene TRBV12-3 or TRBV12-4; the match to TRBD1 covers 10 bases. The CDR3 totals 16 residues. The V segment lost 4 bases and the J segment 5 bases; nucleotides outside the gene matches: 10. The CDR3: CASSSGTGDVRETQYF. Written as DNA, the CDR3 is TGTGCCAGCAGTTCCGGGACAGGGGATGTTCGTGAGACCCAGTACTTC.

This clonotype was recorded at least ten times. V is TRBV2 and J is TRBJ2-2; 11 nucleotides line up with TRBD1. V lost 2 bases to trimming and J lost 6 bases; unmatched junction nucleotides: 2. The CDR3 covers 15 residues. Germline V lookup: CDR1 SNHLY, CDR2 FYNNEI. This CDR3 is CASSEMDRGPGELFF. DNA for the CDR3: TGTGCCAGCAGTGAAATGGACAGGGGGCCCGGGGAGCTGTTTTTT.

In this sample, this clonotype turned up many times. The V call is TRBV7-3, the J call TRBJ2-3; TRBD1 aligns across 8 bases. In germline, CDR1 is SGHTA, CDR2 FQGTGA. The length of the CDR3 is 15 residues. The J segment lost 1 base and the V segment lost 8 bases, leaving 8 bases of the junction unmatched. CDR3 nucleotide sequence: TGTGCCAGCTCACCTCCGGGACAGGGCACAGATACGCAGTATTTT. It codes for CASSPPGQGTDTQYF.

This clonotype occurred many times. The chain carries TRBV12-3 or TRBV12-4 and TRBJ1-6, with a tentative D call TRBD1 (5 bases). With 4 bases removed from V and 10 bases from J, the gap between germline ends came to 14 bases. The CDR3 contains 14 residues. The CDR3 nucleotides read TGTGCCAGCAGTTCCCAGGGTGTCGGCTCACCCCTCCACTTT. Its translation is CASSSQGVGSPLHF.

This clonotype showed up just a few times. The chain links TRBV20-1 to TRBJ1-5; D is possibly TRBD1 (6 bases). This CDR3 comprises 14 residues. Germline V gene lookup returns CDR1 DFQATT and CDR2 SNEGSKA (reference sequence). The V end lost 5 bases, the J end lost 4 bases, and 15 bases lay between the germline ends. This CDR3 reads CSAVEGGGNQPQHF. The DNA of the CDR3 is TGCAGTGCTGTGGAGGGGGGTGGAAATCAGCCCCAGCATTTT.

The CDR3 region has the DNA TGTGCCAGCAGTCCCCCGGACAGGGCGGGCTCCTACGAGCAGTACTTC. As protein: CASSPPDRAGSYEQYF. This chain joins TRBV27 and TRBJ2-7; 8 bases line up with TRBD1. Germline V lookup: CDR1 MNHEY, CDR2 SMNVEV (reference sequence). The CDR3 loop spans 16 amino acids. Trimming removed 5 bases from V and 0 bases from J; junction bases left unmatched: 9.

This clonotype was found many times. The V gene is TRBV4-1, the J gene TRBJ2-1, with a tentative D call TRBD2 (6 bases). V dropped 1 base and J dropped 3 bases, with 10 bases sitting between them. Germline-derived CDR1 and CDR2 are MGHRA and YSYEKL. CDR3 length: 15 residues. CDR3 amino acids: CASSQGIADYNEQFF. CDR3 DNA: TGCGCCAGCAGCCAAGGGATAGCGGACTACAATGAGCAGTTCTTC.

This clonotype was detected ten times or more. The chain joins TRBV7-3 to TRBJ2-3, with D possibly TRBD2 on 6 matching bases. CDR1 is SGHTA, CDR2 FQGTGA, per germline. The CDR3 runs to 13 residues. V lost 4 bases to trimming and J lost 6 bases, with 11 bases between them. Here the CDR3 DNA reads TGTGCCAGCAGCTACGGGAGATCGGATACGCAGTATTTT. Amino acids: CASSYGRSDTQYF.

The chain couples TRBV12-3 or TRBV12-4 to TRBJ2-2; TRBD1 might be the D (5 bases). The CDR3 is made up of 13 amino acids. Trimming took off 6 bases at V and 6 bases at J, with 11 bases between the two ends. This CDR3 is CASSLQDPGELFF. DNA of the CDR3: TGTGCCAGCAGCCTACAGGACCCCGGGGAGCTGTTTTTT.

V gene TRBV6-1 combines with J gene TRBJ1-1, with 7 bases matching TRBD1. V shed 7 bases, J shed 7 bases, and the junction held 6 bases outside the gene matches. From germline, CDR1 is MNHNS and CDR2 SASEGT. The CDR3 spans 12 residues. The CDR3 region is CASKRQGDEAFF. CDR3 sequence (DNA): TGTGCCAGCAAAAGACAGGGAGATGAAGCTTTCTTT.

This clonotype was counted many times. The gene calls are TRBV20-1 and TRBJ1-5; TRBD1 might be the D (5 bases). Germline V gene data show CDR1 as DFQATT and CDR2 as SNEGSKA (reference sequence). V shed 5 bases and J shed 6 bases, with 17 bases lying between them. This CDR3 has 14 residues. In nucleotides, the CDR3 is TGCAGTGCTGGTACCGGGACCGCTCGTCAGCCCCAGCATTTT. Translation: CSAGTGTARQPQHF.